This record looks at one T cell receptor beta chain sequence and its context. The sample belongs to a study of blood T cell repertoires in COVID-19. In the study overall: There were acute and convalescent COVID-19 samples, and they came from the United States, Italy and Spain. T cells, B-cell-depleted T cells, or PBMCs provided the cDNA or gDNA that served as material.

In the authors' methods: Reference gene primer amplification gave estimated nucleated cell counts. Produced via immunoSEQ multiplex PCR; TCRdb's table is partial and in-frame only. The V and J calls and clone size come from that table; D and trimming were worked out from the DNA. The table has roughly 220,000 clones, approximately 84% seen once. The length of the CDR3 is 14 residues. Germline CDR1 and CDR2: KGHDR and SFDVKD. V was pared by 9 bases and J by 4 bases, with 4 bases of the junction left unmatched. The sequencing sample was made of peripheral blood. The origin of this receptor is a man in his fifties who had recovered from COVID-19. The V and J genes are TRBV24-1 and TRBJ2-2, with 10 nucleotides matching TRBD1. The DNA for the CDR3 is TGTGCCACCGGAGGACAGGGGGTCACCGGGGAGCTGTTTTTT. Protein sequence: CATGGQGVTGELFF.